This T cell receptor beta chain is from a study of monozygotic twins with inflammatory bowel disease. This CDR3 region has 15 residues. TCRdb reworked the 5' RACE reads into one entry per CDR3 protein, no DNA. This sample's table reports some 190,000 distinct CDR3 sequences. This TCR came from a human donor with ulcerative colitis or Crohn's disease, or a healthy co-twin of an affected twin (not recorded which). The sample comprised blood. The rearrangement joins TRBV21-1 to TRBJ2-2. TRBV21-1 represents a pseudogene. The CDR3 protein is CASSARPSTTGELFF.